The clone carrying this T cell receptor (beta chain) has just a few counts. Method: immunoSEQ multiplex PCR; TCRdb's copy keeps in-frame clones and lacks some. The sample consists of 35,000 to 45,000 clones, 83% of them appearing once. This sample was included in a study of control samples from healthy donors and cancer patients. This CDR3 comprises 17 residues. Trimming removed 4 bases from V and 7 bases from J; junction bases left unmatched: 13. Germline V gives CDR1 SGHNT, CDR2 YENEEA. The rearrangement links TRBV11-3 to TRBJ2-2; TRBD1 aligns across 9 bases. The material sequenced was blood. The source of this sequence is a man between 60 and 70 years old in good health. In DNA form, the CDR3 reads TGTGCCAGCAGCTCCCCGAACGGGACAGGGCATGGCGGGGAGCTGTTTTTT. Its protein is CASSSPNGTGHGGELFF.